This T cell receptor beta chain derives from a study of T cells in narcolepsy. About the research overall: Healthy controls were enrolled alongside patients with narcolepsy type 1 or type 2. Study observations and caveats: In some patient and control memory CD4+ samples, autoreactive clones were absent. Comparing one patient's CSF and blood CD4+ clonotypes highlighted HCRT- and TRIB2-specific autoreactive clonotypes. Reportedly, autoreactive clonotypes were serially detected in patients' blood but not controls'.

Clones were sequenced by immunoSEQ multiplex PCR, and TCRdb holds only the in-frame ones, with some missing. The sample consists of some 34,000 clones, about nine tenths of them appearing once. The ends lost 4 bases at V and 9 bases at J; junction bases unmatched: 11. Germline CDR1 reads SGHDT; CDR2 reads YYEEEE. This CDR3 has 15 amino acids. Notes on this clone: Antigen unknown.

The chain uses TRBV5-6 and TRBJ2-1; the match to TRBD1 covers 9 bases. This TCR came from a human donor with narcolepsy. Material: CD45RA- memory CD4+ T cells from PBMCs. CDR3 loop: CASSPPGQGSGEQFF. The DNA of the CDR3 is TGTGCCAGCAGCCCACCGGGACAGGGTTCGGGTGAGCAGTTCTTC.